This TCR beta chain was sequenced during a study of T cells after yellow fever vaccination. TCRdb ran MiXCR on the 5' RACE reads and lists one entry per CDR3 protein. The sample has about 400,000 distinct CDR3 sequences; roughly 6.1% are singletons. The CDR3 extends over 17 amino acids. V trimming: 0 bases; J trimming: 9 bases; junction bases outside the gene matches: 7. Germline assignment: CDR1 SGHTA and CDR2 FQGNSA. This chain joins TRBV7-2 and TRBJ2-3; 15 bases match TRBD2. The specimen comprised PBMCs, sampled 5 days after the yellow fever booster vaccination. This TCR was recovered from a man aged 30 to 39 who received the YFV17D yellow fever vaccine. CDR3 region: CASSLAGVGTSGRTQYF. CDR3 nucleotide sequence: TGTGCCAGCAGCTTAGCTGGGGTGGGGACTAGCGGGAGGACGCAGTATTTT.